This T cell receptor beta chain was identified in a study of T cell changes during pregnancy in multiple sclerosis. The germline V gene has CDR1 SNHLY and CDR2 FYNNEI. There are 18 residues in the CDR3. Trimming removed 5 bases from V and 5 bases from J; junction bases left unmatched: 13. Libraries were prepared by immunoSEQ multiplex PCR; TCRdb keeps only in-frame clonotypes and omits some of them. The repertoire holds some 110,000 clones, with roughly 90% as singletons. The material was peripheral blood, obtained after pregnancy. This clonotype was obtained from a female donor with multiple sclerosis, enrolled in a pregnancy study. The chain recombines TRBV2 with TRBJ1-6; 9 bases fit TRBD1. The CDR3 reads CASSRTTSQGANNSPLHF. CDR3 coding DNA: TGTGCCAGCAGTCGCACTACCTCACAGGGGGCGAATAATTCACCCCTCCACTTT. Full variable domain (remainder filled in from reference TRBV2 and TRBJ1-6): EPEVTQTPSHQVTQMGQEVILRCVPISNHLYFYWYRQILGQKVEFLVSFYNNEISEKSEIFDDQFSVERPDGSNFTLKIRSTKLEDSAMYFCASSRTTSQGANNSPLHFGNGTRLTVT.